This T cell receptor (beta chain) was sequenced during a study of neurological immune-mediated disorders. Findings and limits, study-wide: Patients with HTLV-1-associated myelopathy had the highest level of TCR clonal expansion, whereas patients with multiple sclerosis had the lowest level, falling beneath the level found in healthy controls. None of the CDR3 amino acid sequences found in expanded clones was shared across subjects. This suggests that the TCR-beta repertoires were private in all groups.

Synthesis of cDNA was performed by 5'RACE using 10-nucleotide random UMIs. TCRdb re-derived calls from the 5' RACE reads in MiXCR, one entry per CDR3 protein. The sample has tens of thousands of distinct CDR3 sequences, under 4.5% seen once. V lost 1 base, J lost 0 bases, and 7 bases lay in between. The CDR3 extends over 14 amino acids. In germline, CDR1 is DFQATT, CDR2 SNEGSKA (reference sequence). Many counts were recorded for this clonotype. The antigen is not known. This clonotype was sampled from a woman in her 30s with multiple sclerosis. The material sequenced was PBMCs. The chain recombines TRBV20-1 with TRBJ2-4; no clear D. The DNA for the CDR3 is TGCAGTGCTAGAGTATCACTAGCCAAAAACATTCAGTACTTC. Translated, it gives CSARVSLAKNIQYF.